This T cell receptor (beta chain) was captured by sequencing in a study of radiotherapy plus CTLA-4 blockade in lung cancer. Profiling relied on immunoSEQ multiplex PCR, and the TCRdb table lists in-frame clones only, not all of them. The data show about 93,000 clones, 85% to 90% seen once. The TCR was taken from a human donor with non-small cell lung cancer that progressed on radiotherapy plus ipilimumab. This sample comprised peripheral blood, obtained from a patient treated with radiotherapy plus ipilimumab.

The CDR3 protein is CAIRAPQGVGNTIYF. CDR3 coding DNA: TGTGCCATCAGAGCACCACAGGGGGTTGGAAACACCATATATTTT. The chain couples TRBV10-3 to TRBJ1-3; 8 nucleotides agree with TRBD1. CDR3 length: 15 amino acids. The germline V gene encodes CDR1 ENHRY and CDR2 SYGVKD. V gave up 6 bases and J gave up 3 bases; unmatched junction bases: 7.